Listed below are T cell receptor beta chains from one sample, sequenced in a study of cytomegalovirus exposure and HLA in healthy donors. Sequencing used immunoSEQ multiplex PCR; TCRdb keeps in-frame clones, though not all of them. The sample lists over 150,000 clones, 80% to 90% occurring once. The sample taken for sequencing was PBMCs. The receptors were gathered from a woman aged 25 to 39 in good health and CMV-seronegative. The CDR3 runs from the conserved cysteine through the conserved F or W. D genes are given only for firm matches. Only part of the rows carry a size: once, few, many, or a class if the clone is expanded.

CDR3aa: CASSLSGGEQYF
CDR3nt: TGTGCCAGCAGCTTATCTGGGGGTGAGCAGTACTTC
abundance: -
d_gene: -
j_gene: TRBJ2-7
v_gene: TRBV7-6

CDR3aa: CASSQDLGPGGYTF
CDR3nt: TGCGCCAGCAGCCAAGACCTAGGACCCGGTGGCTACACCTTC
abundance: -
d_gene: -
j_gene: TRBJ1-2
v_gene: TRBV4-3

CDR3aa: CATSLGQANHQTYEQYF
CDR3nt: TGTGCCACCAGTCTGGGGCAGGCAAACCACCAGACCTACGAGCAGTACTTC
abundance: -
d_gene: -
j_gene: TRBJ2-7
v_gene: TRBV15

CDR3aa: CASSYRDTTNTGELFF
CDR3nt: TGCGCCAGCAGCTATAGGGACACTACGAACACCGGGGAGCTGTTTTTT
abundance: -
d_gene: -
j_gene: TRBJ2-2
v_gene: TRBV5-1

CDR3aa: CASSQHRGRSQPQHF
CDR3nt: TGCGCCAGCAGCCAACACAGGGGGCGAAGTCAGCCCCAGCATTTT
abundance: -
d_gene: TRBD1
j_gene: TRBJ1-5
v_gene: TRBV4-3

CDR3aa: CASSNDRSYVEQYF
CDR3nt: TGTGCCAGCAGTAACGACAGGTCCTACGTCGAGCAGTACTTC
abundance: once
d_gene: -
j_gene: TRBJ2-7
v_gene: TRBV2

CDR3aa: CASRLGNEQFF
CDR3nt: TGTGCCAGCAGGCTAGGGAATGAGCAGTTCTTC
abundance: -
d_gene: -
j_gene: TRBJ2-1
v_gene: TRBV6-5

CDR3aa: CASSGTVQETQYF
CDR3nt: TGTGCCAGCAGTGGGACAGTACAAGAGACCCAGTACTTC
abundance: -
d_gene: TRBD1
j_gene: TRBJ2-5
v_gene: TRBV6-5

CDR3aa: CASSPMDRGDQPQHF
CDR3nt: TGTGCCAGCAGTCCGATGGACAGGGGCGATCAGCCCCAGCATTTT
abundance: -
d_gene: TRBD1
j_gene: TRBJ1-5
v_gene: TRBV2

CDR3aa: CASRDPREQGNTGELFF
CDR3nt: TGTGCCAGCAGAGACCCCAGAGAACAGGGCAACACCGGGGAGCTGTTTTTT
abundance: -
d_gene: -
j_gene: TRBJ2-2
v_gene: TRBV9

CDR3aa: CASWRGSSFPGSGYTF
CDR3nt: TGTGCCAGCTGGCGGGGATCGTCCTTTCCGGGATCCGGCTACACCTTC
abundance: -
d_gene: -
j_gene: TRBJ1-2
v_gene: TRBV18

CDR3aa: CAISGLLSGANVLTF
CDR3nt: TGTGCCATCAGTGGACTGCTCTCTGGGGCCAACGTCCTGACTTTC
abundance: -
d_gene: -
j_gene: TRBJ2-6
v_gene: TRBV10-3

CDR3aa: CASSPGRGAPEGETQYF
CDR3nt: TGCGCCAGCAGCCCCGGGAGGGGGGCGCCCGAGGGAGAGACCCAGTACTTC
abundance: -
d_gene: TRBD2
j_gene: TRBJ2-5
v_gene: TRBV5-1

CDR3aa: CASSVRQIGTDTQYF
CDR3nt: TGTGCCAGCAGCGTCCGCCAGATAGGCACAGATACGCAGTATTTT
abundance: -
d_gene: -
j_gene: TRBJ2-3
v_gene: TRBV9

CDR3aa: CASSRTGQGNQPQHF
CDR3nt: TGCGCCAGCAGCAGGACAGGGCAGGGCAATCAGCCCCAGCATTTT
abundance: -
d_gene: TRBD1
j_gene: TRBJ1-5
v_gene: TRBV5-1

CDR3aa: CATGSGTATNEKLFF
CDR3nt: TGTGCCACCGGCTCGGGGACCGCAACTAATGAAAAACTGTTTTTT
abundance: once
d_gene: -
j_gene: TRBJ1-4
v_gene: TRBV15

CDR3aa: CASSTSSGQVSYEQYF
CDR3nt: TGTGCCAGCAGCACTTCTTCGGGACAGGTATCCTACGAGCAGTACTTC
abundance: -
d_gene: TRBD1
j_gene: TRBJ2-7
v_gene: TRBV27

CDR3aa: CASIPQGVRTEAFF
CDR3nt: TGTGCCAGTATCCCCCAGGGGGTGCGGACTGAAGCTTTCTTT
abundance: -
d_gene: TRBD1
j_gene: TRBJ1-1
v_gene: TRBV19

CDR3aa: CASSIVGGELFF
CDR3nt: TGTGCCAGTAGTATTGTGGGCGGGGAGCTGTTTTTT
abundance: -
d_gene: -
j_gene: TRBJ2-2
v_gene: TRBV19

CDR3aa: CASSYRTENEKLFF
CDR3nt: TGTGCCAGCAGTTACAGGACTGAGAATGAAAAACTGTTTTTT
abundance: -
d_gene: -
j_gene: TRBJ1-4
v_gene: TRBV6-5

CDR3aa: CASSLGPDQPQHF
CDR3nt: TGTGCCAGCAGCTTGGGCCCCGATCAGCCCCAGCATTTT
abundance: -
d_gene: -
j_gene: TRBJ1-5
v_gene: TRBV5-6

CDR3aa: CSGDSKPEAFF
CDR3nt: TGCAGTGGGGACTCAAAACCTGAAGCTTTCTTT
abundance: -
d_gene: -
j_gene: TRBJ1-1
v_gene: TRBV20-1

CDR3aa: CASSPTGGGSNSPLHF
CDR3nt: TGTGCCAGCAGCCCTACAGGGGGCGGATCTAATTCACCCCTCCACTTT
abundance: once
d_gene: TRBD1
j_gene: TRBJ1-6
v_gene: TRBV7-3

CDR3aa: CASSPQGLEKTQYF
CDR3nt: TGCGCCAGCAGCCCGCAGGGTCTCGAGAAGACCCAGTACTTC
abundance: -
d_gene: -
j_gene: TRBJ2-5
v_gene: TRBV5-1

CDR3aa: CASSSTAVYGYTF
CDR3nt: TGTGCCAGCAGTTCGACAGCAGTCTATGGCTACACCTTC
abundance: once
d_gene: -
j_gene: TRBJ1-2
v_gene: TRBV27

CDR3aa: CASSLATGLKRYTF
CDR3nt: TGTGCCAGCAGCTTGGCCACGGGACTTAAGCGCTACACCTTC
abundance: -
d_gene: -
j_gene: TRBJ1-2
v_gene: TRBV5-4

CDR3aa: CASSHTRSGEQYF
CDR3nt: TGTGCCAGCAGCCACACTAGGTCGGGCGAGCAGTACTTC
abundance: -
d_gene: -
j_gene: TRBJ2-7
v_gene: TRBV5-5

CDR3aa: CASSFGGANTGELFF
CDR3nt: TGTGCCAGCAGCTTTGGGGGCGCGAACACCGGGGAGCTGTTTTTT
abundance: once
d_gene: -
j_gene: TRBJ2-2
v_gene: TRBV7-3

CDR3aa: CASSGGNEQFF
CDR3nt: TGTGCCAGCAGTGGGGGGAATGAGCAGTTCTTC
abundance: -
d_gene: -
j_gene: TRBJ2-1
v_gene: TRBV6-6

CDR3aa: CTSSLFRGRAYNEQFF
CDR3nt: TGTACCAGCAGCCTATTCCGTGGCAGGGCCTACAATGAGCAGTTCTTC
abundance: -
d_gene: -
j_gene: TRBJ2-1
v_gene: TRBV27

CDR3aa: CASSFLKSEGTNTGELFF
CDR3nt: TGTGCCAGCAGTTTCCTAAAATCTGAGGGGACGAACACCGGGGAGCTGTTTTTT
abundance: -
d_gene: -
j_gene: TRBJ2-2
v_gene: TRBV27

CDR3aa: CAVRAGLTEAFF
CDR3nt: TGTGCCGTAAGGGCGGGACTCACTGAAGCTTTCTTT
abundance: -
d_gene: -
j_gene: TRBJ1-1
v_gene: TRBV19

CDR3aa: CASSELTGSPSEQYF
CDR3nt: TGTGCCAGCAGTGAATTGACAGGATCTCCGTCCGAGCAGTACTTC
abundance: -
d_gene: -
j_gene: TRBJ2-7
v_gene: TRBV6-1

CDR3aa: CASSMSRTGSGYGYTF
CDR3nt: TGTGCCAGTAGTATGTCCCGGACAGGGTCAGGCTATGGCTACACCTTC
abundance: once
d_gene: TRBD1
j_gene: TRBJ1-2
v_gene: TRBV19

CDR3aa: CASSPLGGRNYGYTF
CDR3nt: TGTGCCAGCAGCCCCTTAGGAGGTAGAAACTATGGCTACACCTTC
abundance: -
d_gene: -
j_gene: TRBJ1-2
v_gene: TRBV6-4

CDR3aa: CASKSGQGDTDTQYF
CDR3nt: TGTGCCAGCAAATCGGGACAGGGGGACACAGATACGCAGTATTTT
abundance: few
d_gene: TRBD1
j_gene: TRBJ2-3
v_gene: TRBV6-4

CDR3aa: CATSSGDRGSPLHF
CDR3nt: TGTGCCACCAGCAGCGGGGACAGGGGATCACCCCTCCACTTT
abundance: -
d_gene: TRBD1
j_gene: TRBJ1-6
v_gene: TRBV15

CDR3aa: CASSQDARTGAGNTIYF
CDR3nt: TGCGCCAGCAGCCAAGATGCCAGGACAGGGGCTGGAAACACCATATATTTT
abundance: -
d_gene: TRBD1
j_gene: TRBJ1-3
v_gene: TRBV4-3

CDR3aa: CASSLSSGNQNYGYTF
CDR3nt: TGTGCCAGCAGTTTATCGTCGGGGAACCAAAACTATGGCTACACCTTC
abundance: -
d_gene: -
j_gene: TRBJ1-2
v_gene: TRBV27

CDR3aa: CASIQGAHNSPLHF
CDR3nt: TGTGCCAGCATACAGGGGGCCCATAATTCACCCCTCCACTTT
abundance: -
d_gene: TRBD1
j_gene: TRBJ1-6
v_gene: TRBV2

CDR3aa: CASRELRLRPQHF
CDR3nt: TGTGCCAGCAGGGAATTACGTCTCCGGCCCCAGCATTTT
abundance: -
d_gene: -
j_gene: TRBJ1-5
v_gene: TRBV6-4

CDR3aa: CASSSPTGETEAFF
CDR3nt: TGTGCCAGCAGCTCGCCGACCGGGGAGACTGAAGCTTTCTTT
abundance: -
d_gene: -
j_gene: TRBJ1-1
v_gene: TRBV7-9

CDR3aa: CASSQAGLGGDQPQHF
CDR3nt: TGCGCCAGCAGCCAGGCAGGGCTAGGTGGCGATCAGCCCCAGCATTTT
abundance: -
d_gene: -
j_gene: TRBJ1-5
v_gene: TRBV4-1

CDR3aa: CASSSLGLAFSSYEQYF
CDR3nt: TGTGCCAGCAGTTCGCTGGGACTAGCGTTTAGCTCCTACGAGCAGTACTTC
abundance: -
d_gene: TRBD2
j_gene: TRBJ2-7
v_gene: TRBV28

CDR3aa: CASSLPGGAYGYTF
CDR3nt: TGCGCCAGCAGCTTGCCAGGGGGCGCCTATGGCTACACCTTC
abundance: few
d_gene: TRBD1
j_gene: TRBJ1-2
v_gene: TRBV5-1

CDR3aa: CASSFDYRGIEAFF
CDR3nt: TGTGCCAGCAGTTTTGATTACAGGGGAATTGAAGCTTTCTTT
abundance: few
d_gene: TRBD1
j_gene: TRBJ1-1
v_gene: TRBV27

CDR3aa: CASGLGGWTEAFF
CDR3nt: TGTGCTAGTGGTTTAGGGGGGTGGACTGAAGCTTTCTTT
abundance: -
d_gene: -
j_gene: TRBJ1-1
v_gene: TRBV12-5

CDR3aa: CASSMGGSSYNEQFF
CDR3nt: TGTGCCAGTAGTATGGGAGGGAGCTCCTACAATGAGCAGTTCTTC
abundance: -
d_gene: TRBD2
j_gene: TRBJ2-1
v_gene: TRBV19

CDR3aa: CASSQDRAPYGYTF
CDR3nt: TGTGCCAGCAGTCAGGACAGGGCCCCCTATGGCTACACCTTC
abundance: once
d_gene: TRBD1
j_gene: TRBJ1-2
v_gene: TRBV6-5

CDR3aa: CASSLGQGFGNTIYF
CDR3nt: TGTGCCAGCAGCTTAGGACAGGGATTTGGAAACACCATATATTTT
abundance: -
d_gene: TRBD1
j_gene: TRBJ1-3
v_gene: TRBV7-2

CDR3aa: CASSQLVGGLELFF
CDR3nt: TGCGCCAGCAGCCAACTAGTAGGAGGGCTGGAGCTGTTTTTT
abundance: -
d_gene: -
j_gene: TRBJ2-2
v_gene: TRBV4-3

CDR3aa: CASSAGHTRGAAKNIQYF
CDR3nt: TGTGCCAGCAGTGCAGGACATACCCGGGGGGCAGCCAAAAACATTCAGTACTTC
abundance: once
d_gene: -
j_gene: TRBJ2-4
v_gene: TRBV6-1

CDR3aa: CASSPRTGGADTEAFF
CDR3nt: TGCGCCAGCAGCCCGCGGACAGGGGGCGCGGACACTGAAGCTTTCTTT
abundance: few
d_gene: TRBD1
j_gene: TRBJ1-1
v_gene: TRBV5-1